These 3 T cell receptor beta chains came from one sample sequenced in a study of CD8 T cells in ankylosing spondylitis. Study-wide findings and caveats: Seemingly characteristic of ankylosing spondylitis blood was a TCR beta motif consisting of roughly 8 highly homologous variants.

The antigens for these receptors are not known. A single record per CDR3 protein comes from TCRdb applying MiXCR to the 5' RACE reads. The sample has under 550,000 distinct CDR3 sequences; 25% to 30% are singletons. Input material: blood, either unsorted or a sorted T cell fraction (not recorded which). The receptor set was obtained from a male donor with ankylosing spondylitis.

This clonotype was picked up a small number of times. This chain joins TRBV18 and TRBJ2-1; D possibly corresponds to TRBD2 (6 bases). Germline V gene data show CDR1 as KGHSH and CDR2 as LQKENI. The V end lost 3 bases, the J end lost 3 bases, and 12 bases lay between the germline ends. This CDR3 has 15 amino acids. The CDR3 spells CASSPPGLDYNEQFF. The DNA of the CDR3 is TGTGCCAGCTCACCCCCGGGACTGGACTACAATGAGCAGTTCTTC. Using reference TRBV18 and TRBJ2-1 for the parts outside the CDR3, the full variable domain is NAGVMQNPRHLVRRRGQEARLRCSPMKGHSHVYWYRQLPEEGLKFMVYLQKENIIDESGMPKERFSAEFPKEGPSILRIQQVVRGDSAAYFCASSPPGLDYNEQFFGPGTRLTVL.

The gene calls are TRBV5-1 and TRBJ1-2; the D is unclear. Between the trimmed V and J ends, which lost 0 bases and 4 bases, there was a span of 7 bases. There are 13 residues in the CDR3. The germline CDR1 and CDR2 sequences are SGHRS and YFSETQ. The CDR3 region has the DNA TGCGCCAGCAGCTTGGGGCGCGCCTATGGCTACACCTTC. Its protein product is CASSLGRAYGYTF.

In this sample, this clonotype turned up a few times. The chain has TRBV20-1 and TRBJ2-2; D possibly corresponds to TRBD1 (6 bases). CDR1 is DFQATT and CDR2 is SNEGSKA in the germline V gene (reference sequence). The CDR3 is 13 residues long. Written as DNA, the CDR3 is TGCAGCGTAGGGACAAGAAACACCGGGGAGCTGTTTTTT. Amino acid sequence: CSVGTRNTGELFF.